This T cell receptor (beta chain) was captured by sequencing in a study of cytomegalovirus exposure and HLA in healthy donors. Study-level findings and limits: Because they were indistinguishable, some V segments, including TRBV6-2 and TRBV6-3, were excluded.

Of note for this clone: Its antigen is as yet unknown.

13 Jbeta primers and 60 Vbeta primers were used for the PCR. Assay used: immunoSEQ multiplex PCR; TCRdb lists only in-frame clones, some missing. The table lists 150,000 or so clones, around two thirds of them singletons. Losses at the gene ends were 5 bases for V and 6 bases for J; bases not matched to a gene: 8. From germline, CDR1 is LNHNV and CDR2 YYDKDF (reference sequence). The CDR3 length is 15 residues. The chain has TRBV15 and TRBJ1-1, with 11 bases that match TRBD1. Sequencing was carried out using PBMCs. The sequence derives from a woman aged 55-69 years in good health and CMV-seropositive. The CDR3: CATSARDRGNPEAFF. The CDR3 DNA reads as TGTGCCACCAGCGCCCGGGACAGGGGGAATCCTGAAGCTTTCTTT.